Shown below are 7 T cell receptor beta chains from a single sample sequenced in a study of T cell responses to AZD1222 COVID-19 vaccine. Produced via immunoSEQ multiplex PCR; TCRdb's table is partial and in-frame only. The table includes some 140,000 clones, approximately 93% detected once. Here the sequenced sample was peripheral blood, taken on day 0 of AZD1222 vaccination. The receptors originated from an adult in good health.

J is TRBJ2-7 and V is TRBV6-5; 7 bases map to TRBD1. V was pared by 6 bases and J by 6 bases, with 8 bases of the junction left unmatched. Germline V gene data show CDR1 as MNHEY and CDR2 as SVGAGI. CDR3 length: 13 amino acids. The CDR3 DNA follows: TGTGCCAGCAGCCGGGACAGCCTTCGCGAGCAGTACTTC. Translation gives CASSRDSLREQYF.

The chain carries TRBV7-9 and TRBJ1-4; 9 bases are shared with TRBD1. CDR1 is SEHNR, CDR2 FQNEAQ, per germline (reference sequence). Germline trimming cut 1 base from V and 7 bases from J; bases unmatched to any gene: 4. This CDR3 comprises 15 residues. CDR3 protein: CASSLGDREGEKLFF. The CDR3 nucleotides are TGTGCCAGCAGCTTAGGGGACAGGGAGGGTGAAAAACTGTTTTTT. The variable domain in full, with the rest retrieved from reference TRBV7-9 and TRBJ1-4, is DTGVSQNPRHKITKRGQNVTFRCDPISEHNRLYWYRQTLGQGPEFLTYFQNEAQLEKSRLLSDRFSAERPKGSFSTLEIQRTEQGDSAMYLCASSLGDREGEKLFFGSGTQLSVL.

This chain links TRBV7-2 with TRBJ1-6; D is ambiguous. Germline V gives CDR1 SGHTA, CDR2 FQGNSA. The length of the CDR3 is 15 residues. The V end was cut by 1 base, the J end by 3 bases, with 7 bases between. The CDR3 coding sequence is TGTGCCAGCAGCTTAGGAGGGTACTATAATTCACCCCTCCACTTT. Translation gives CASSLGGYYNSPLHF.

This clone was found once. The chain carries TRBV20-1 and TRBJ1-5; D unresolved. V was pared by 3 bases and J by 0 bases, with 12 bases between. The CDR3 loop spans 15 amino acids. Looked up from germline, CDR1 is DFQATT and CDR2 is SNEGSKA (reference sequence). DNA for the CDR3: TGCAGTGCTAGTTATTCCAGGCATAGCAATCAGCCCCAGCATTTT. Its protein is CSASYSRHSNQPQHF.

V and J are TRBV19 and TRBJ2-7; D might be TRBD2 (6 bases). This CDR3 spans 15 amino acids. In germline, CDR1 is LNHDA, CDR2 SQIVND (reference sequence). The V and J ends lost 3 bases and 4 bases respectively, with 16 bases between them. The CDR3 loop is CASSMYGSRSYEQYF. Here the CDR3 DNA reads TGTGCCAGTAGTATGTACGGGAGTAGGTCTTACGAGCAGTACTTC.

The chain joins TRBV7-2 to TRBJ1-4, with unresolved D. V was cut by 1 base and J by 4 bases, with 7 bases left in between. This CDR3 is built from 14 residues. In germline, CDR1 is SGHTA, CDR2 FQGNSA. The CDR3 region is CASSLVSGNEKLFF. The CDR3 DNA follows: TGTGCCAGCAGCTTAGTGTCGGGTAATGAAAAACTGTTTTTT. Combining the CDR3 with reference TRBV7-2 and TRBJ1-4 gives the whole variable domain GAGVSQSPSNKVTEKGKDVELRCDPISGHTALYWYRQSLGQGLEFLIYFQGNSAPDKSGLPSDRFSAERTGGSVSTLTIQRTQQEDSAVYLCASSLVSGNEKLFFGSGTQLSVL.

The CDR3: CASSLGVSGNTIYF. CDR3 DNA sequence: TGCGCCAGCAGCTTAGGGGTCTCTGGAAACACCATATATTTT. This chain links TRBV5-1 with TRBJ1-3; TRBD1 is a possible D gene (5 bases). V was pared by 2 bases and J by 0 bases, with 6 bases between. Germline CDR1 is SGHRS and CDR2 is YFSETQ. The CDR3 extends over 14 amino acids.